This T cell receptor (beta chain) was obtained from a study of T cell repertoires and HLA-DP antigens. The V end was cut by 10 bases, the J end by 7 bases, with 20 bases between. Per the germline V gene, CDR1 is MNHEY and CDR2 is SMNVEV (reference sequence). The CDR3 extends over 13 amino acids. The repertoire was sequenced with immunoSEQ multiplex PCR; TCRdb's copy has only in-frame clones and lacks some. The repertoire consists of about 110,000 clones, with roughly 92% occurring once and the leading ten covering under 0.35%. With regard to this clone: The antigen remains unidentified.

The material sequenced was CD4+ T cells from PBMCs. The chain recombines TRBV27 with TRBJ2-7, with a possible D match to TRBD1 (5 bases). The clonotype was recovered from a woman younger than 35 in good health and CMV-seronegative. The CDR3 DNA reads TGTGCCACCCAGGGTAGATGGGCTTTTGAGCAGTACTTC. This codes for CATQGRWAFEQYF.